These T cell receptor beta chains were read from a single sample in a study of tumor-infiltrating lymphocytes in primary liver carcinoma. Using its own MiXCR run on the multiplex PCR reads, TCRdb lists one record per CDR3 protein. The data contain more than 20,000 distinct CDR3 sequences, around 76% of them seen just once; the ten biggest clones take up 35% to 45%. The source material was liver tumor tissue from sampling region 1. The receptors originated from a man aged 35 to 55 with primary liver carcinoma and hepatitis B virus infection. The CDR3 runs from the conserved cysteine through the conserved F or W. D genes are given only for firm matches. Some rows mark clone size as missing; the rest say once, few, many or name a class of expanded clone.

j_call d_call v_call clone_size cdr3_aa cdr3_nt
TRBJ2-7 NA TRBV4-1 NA CASSQARTEPREQYF TGTGCCAGCAGCCAAGCCCGGACGGAGCCTAGGGAGCAGTACTTC
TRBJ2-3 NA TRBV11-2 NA CVSSLINTDTQYF TGTGTCAGCAGCTTGATTAACACAGATACGCAATATTTT
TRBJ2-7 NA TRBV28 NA CASNYLRMSSYEQYF TGTGCCAGCAATTATTTGCGGATGAGCTCTTACGAGCAGTACTTC
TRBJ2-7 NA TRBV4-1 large CASSQDLGGGYEQYF TGCGCCAGCAGCCAAGATTTGGGAGGTGGCTACGAGCAGTACTTC
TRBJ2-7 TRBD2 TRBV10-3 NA CAITERLADRRNEQYF TGTGCCATCACTGAGAGGCTAGCGGACCGTAGGAACGAGCAGTACTTC
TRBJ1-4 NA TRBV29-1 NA CIVRGGSGEKLLF TGCATCGTGAGGGGAGGGTCGGGCGAAAAACTGCTTTTT
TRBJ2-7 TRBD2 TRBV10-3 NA CAITKRSELAGGFSYEHYF TGTGCCATCACCAAACGATCGGAATTAGCGGGAGGGTTCTCCTACGAGCATTACTTC
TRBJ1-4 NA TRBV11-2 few CASSKTPGGTNEKPFF TGTGCCAGTAGCAAGACTCCAGGCGGAACAAATGAAAAACCGTTTTTT
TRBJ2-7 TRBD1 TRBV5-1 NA CANSLVLGGTSYEQYF TGCGCCAACAGCTTGGTTTTAGGGGGCACCTCCTACGAGCAGTACTTC
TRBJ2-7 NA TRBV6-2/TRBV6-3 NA CASSCGQHSYEQYF TGTGCCAGCAGTTGCGGGCAGCATAGTTACGAGCAGTACTTC
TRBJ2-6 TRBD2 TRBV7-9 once CASSSRLLASGSSGANVLTF TGTGCCAGCAGCTCGAGGCTGTTGGCTAGCGGGAGTTCTGGGGCCAACGTCCTGACTTTC
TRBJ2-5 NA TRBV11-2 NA CASSYGGLETQYF TGTGCCAGCTCTTATGGGGGGTTAGAGACCCAGTACTTC
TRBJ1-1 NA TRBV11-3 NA CASSLVGEYRNTETFF TGTGCCAGCAGCTTAGTCGGGGAATACCGGAACACTGAAACTTTCTTT
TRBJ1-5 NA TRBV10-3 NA CATSEYEDDQPQDF TGTGCCACCAGTGAGTATGAGGACGATCAGCCCCAGGATTTT
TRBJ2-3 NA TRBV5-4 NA CASSLAWDDTQYF TGTGCCAGCAGCTTGGCTTGGGATGATACGCAGTATTTT
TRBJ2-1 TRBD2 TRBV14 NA CASSLWGASGVNEQFF TGTGCCAGCAGCCTGTGGGGGGCTAGCGGGGTTAATGAGCAGTTCTTC
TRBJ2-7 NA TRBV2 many CASQSGAGRRYEQYF TGTGCCAGTCAGTCCGGGGCAGGGAGAAGGTACGAGCAGTACTTC
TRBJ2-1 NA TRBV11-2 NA CASSLVAGVVNERFF TGTGCCAGTAGCTTAGTTGCAGGAGTTGTCAATGAGCGGTTCTTC
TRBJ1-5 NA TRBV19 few CASSIEGVPNQPQHF TGTGCCAGTAGTATAGAGGGGGTTCCCAATCAGCCCCAGCATTTT
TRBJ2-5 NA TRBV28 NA CANSIGAEETQYF TGTGCCAACTCCATAGGGGCGGAAGAGACCCAGTACTTC
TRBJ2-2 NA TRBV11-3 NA CASSIGTPGSGELFF TGTGCCAGCAGCATTGGGACCCCAGGGAGCGGGGAGCTGTTTTTT
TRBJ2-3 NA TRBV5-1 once CASCLVDTDTQYF TGCGCCAGCTGCCTCGTTGACACAGATACGCAGTATTTT
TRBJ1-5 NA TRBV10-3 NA CAISEHEGNQPQHF TGTGCCATCAGTGAGCATGAGGGCAATCAGCCCCAACATTTT
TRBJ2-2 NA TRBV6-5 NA CASRGRGGHRELFF TGTGCCAGCAGGGGCAGGGGAGGACACCGGGAGCTGTTTTTT
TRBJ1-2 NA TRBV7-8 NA CTSSTSDHGYTF TGTACCAGCAGCACTTCCGACCATGGCTACACCTTC
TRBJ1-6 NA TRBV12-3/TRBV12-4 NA CTCSLKNSPLHF TGTACCTGCAGTTTAAAGAATTCGCCCCTCCACTTT
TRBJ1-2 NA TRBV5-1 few CASSPEGVRGYTF TGCGCCAGCAGCCCGGAGGGAGTCCGAGGCTACACCTTC
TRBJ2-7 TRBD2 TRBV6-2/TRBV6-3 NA CVSSRRTSGHYEQYF TGTGTCAGCAGCCGGCGGACTAGTGGGCACTACGAACAGTACTTC
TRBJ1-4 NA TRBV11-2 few CASSPMRQRTSAANEKLFF TGTGCCAGCAGCCCGATGCGACAAAGGACGTCCGCAGCTAATGAAAAACTGTTTTTT
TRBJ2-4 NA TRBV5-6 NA CTRSLGTAKNNQYF TGTACCAGGAGCTTGGGTACAGCCAAAAACAATCAGTACTTC
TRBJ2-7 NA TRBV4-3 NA CAGSQDRETPYEQYF TGCGCCGGCAGCCAAGATCGGGAGACTCCCTATGAGCAGTATTTC
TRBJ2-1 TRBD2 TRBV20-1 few CSARTGSGSYNEQFF TGCAGTGCTCGAACAGGGAGCGGGAGCTACAATGAGCAGTTCTTC
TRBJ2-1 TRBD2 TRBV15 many CATSRGAGDNEQFF TGTGCCACCAGCAGAGGAGCGGGAGACAATGAGCAGTTCTTC
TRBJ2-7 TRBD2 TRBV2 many CASLGVAGAAEQYF TGTGCCAGCCTCGGGGTAGCGGGAGCTGCAGAGCAGTACTTC
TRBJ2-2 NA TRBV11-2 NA CASSLALGEANTRELFF TGTGCCAGCAGCTTAGCGTTAGGAGAGGCGAACACCAGGGAGTTGTTTTTT
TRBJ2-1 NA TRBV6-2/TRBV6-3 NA CASSYSILLAGAVNEQFF TGTGCCAGCAGTTACTCGATCCTCTTAGCAGGAGCGGTAAATGAACAGTTCTTC
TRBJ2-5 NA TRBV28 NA CAGSLGTNGVDF TGTGCCGGCAGTTTAGGAACTAATGGGGTCGACTTC
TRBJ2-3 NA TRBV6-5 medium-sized CASTPPDREDTQYF TGTGCCAGCACTCCCCCGGACCGCGAGGATACGCAGTATTTT
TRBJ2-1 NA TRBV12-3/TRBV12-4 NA CASNTGSHEQFF TGTGCCAGCAATACGGGTTCCCATGAACAGTTCTTC
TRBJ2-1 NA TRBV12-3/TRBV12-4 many CASSFGVTDNEQFF TGTGCCAGCAGCTTCGGAGTGACAGACAATGAGCAGTTCTTC
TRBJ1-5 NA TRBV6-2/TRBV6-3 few CTSSYSVQAQWPQHF TGTACTAGCAGTTACTCCGTACAGGCCCAGTGGCCCCAGCATTTC
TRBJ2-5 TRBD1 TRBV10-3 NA CAISEQKRQGGTDTQYF TGTGCCATCAGTGAGCAGAAGCGACAGGGGGGGACGGATACCCAGTACTTC
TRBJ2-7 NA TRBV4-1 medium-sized CASSHAGSTSYEQYF TGCGCCAGCAGCCATGCCGGCAGTACCTCCTACGAGCAGTACTTC
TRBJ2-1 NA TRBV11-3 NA CTSSLDLGQGAEQFF TGTACCAGCAGCTTAGATCTGGGCCAGGGTGCTGAGCAGTTCTTC
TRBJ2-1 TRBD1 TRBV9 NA CASSAGQGANNEQFF TGTGCCAGCAGCGCGGGCCAGGGGGCGAACAATGAGCAGTTCTTC
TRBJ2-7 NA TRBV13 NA CASSQLTSQRSYEQYF TGTGCCAGCAGCCAGCTGACTAGTCAGAGGTCCTACGAGCAGTATTTC
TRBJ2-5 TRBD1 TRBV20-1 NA CSAKRTGHQEIQYF TGCAGTGCTAAAAGGACAGGGCACCAAGAGATCCAGTACTTC
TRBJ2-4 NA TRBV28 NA CASSLRGRAKNTQYF TGTGCCAGCAGTTTAAGGGGGAGAGCCAAAAACACTCAGTACTTC
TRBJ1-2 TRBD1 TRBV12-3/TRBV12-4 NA CASSLSQGAHGYTF TGTGCCAGCAGTTTATCACAGGGGGCGCACGGCTACACCTTC
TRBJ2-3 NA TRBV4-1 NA CDSSQVTRGDTRYF TGCGACAGCAGCCAAGTCACAAGGGGGGATACGCGGTATTTT
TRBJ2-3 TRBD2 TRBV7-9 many CASSWPPGLAGGPASDTQYF TGTGCCAGCAGCTGGCCCCCGGGACTAGCGGGAGGGCCGGCTTCAGATACGCAGTATTTT
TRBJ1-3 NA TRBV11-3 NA CANSLYGAGDTIYF TGTGCCAACAGCTTATACGGGGCTGGAGATACCATATATTTT
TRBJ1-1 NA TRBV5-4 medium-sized CASRSDDGTEAFF TGTGCCAGCAGGAGCGACGATGGCACTGAAGCTTTCTTT